Listed here are 22 T cell receptor beta chains from one sample, sequenced in a study of blood T cell repertoires in COVID-19 (dated by TCRdb to 2019 to 2021). Receptor libraries were prepared by the immunoSEQ multiplex PCR assay. Not all clones reach the TCRdb copy of this immuneACCESS table, which keeps in-frame sequences only. Checked studies attribute under half of the gap to unresolved V genes and leave the rest unexplained. Recorded for this sample are under 500,000 clones; 70% to 90% of them occurred a single time. The top ten constitute under 2.5% of the sample. The sample comprised PBMCs or T cells enriched from blood (not recorded which). These receptors all stem from a woman younger than 35 with acute COVID-19.

This clone is a singleton in its sample. The V gene is TRBV5-5, the J gene TRBJ2-7; TRBD2 matches 7 bases. Germline lookup yields CDR1 SGHKS and CDR2 YYEKEE (reference sequence). The J segment lost 3 bases and the V segment lost 2 bases, leaving 8 bases of the junction unmatched. This CDR3 has 15 residues. The CDR3: CASSLRAGRDYEQYF. The CDR3, as DNA: TGTGCCAGCAGCTTAAGAGCGGGGAGGGACTACGAGCAGTACTTC.

This chain uses TRBV6-2 or TRBV6-3 with TRBJ1-5; 7 bases align to TRBD1. CDR3 length equals 15 residues. Germline V gives CDR1 MNHEY, CDR2 SVGEGT. Germline trimming cut 2 bases from V and 1 base from J; bases unmatched to any gene: 2. The CDR3 sequence is CASSYTRGSNQPQHF. In DNA, the CDR3 is TGTGCCAGCAGTTACACCAGGGGGAGCAATCAGCCCCAGCATTTT.

The sample holds one count of this clone. The chain uses TRBV5-1 and TRBJ1-2; 12 nucleotides line up with TRBD1. With V trimmed by 4 bases and J by 0 bases, 10 bases remained unmatched. The CDR3 covers 18 residues. The germline V gene has CDR1 SGHRS and CDR2 YFSETQ. CDR3 sequence reads: CASSTSGTGGAANYGYTF. CDR3 DNA sequence: TGCGCCAGCAGCACGTCCGGGACAGGGGGCGCCGCTAACTATGGCTACACCTTC.

In its sample, this clone was seen a few times. Compared with germline, one end of the junction differs, possibly owing to a read error. The chain links TRBV13 to TRBJ1-3; 8 nucleotides match TRBD1. Germline lookup yields CDR1 PRHDT and CDR2 FYEKMQ (reference sequence). The CDR3 loop spans 15 amino acids. For the CDR3, the DNA is TGTGCCAGCAGCCTAGGCAGGGGGCGTCCAAACACCATATATTTT. This codes for CASSLGRGRPNTIYF.

V gene TRBV5-1 combines with J gene TRBJ2-2; possible D gene TRBD1, 5 bases. There are 15 residues in the CDR3. Germline V gene lookup returns CDR1 SGHRS and CDR2 YFSETQ. V shed 1 base and J shed 6 bases, with 13 bases lying between them. CDR3 region: CASSLQGEVAGELFF. CDR3 DNA: TGCGCCAGCAGCTTGCAAGGGGAAGTCGCCGGGGAGCTGTTTTTT.

The sample holds a few counts of this clone. The chain carries TRBV9 and TRBJ1-2; D not certain. This CDR3 spans 15 amino acids. Between the trimmed V and J ends, which lost 0 bases and 8 bases, there was a span of 17 bases. Germline V CDR1 and CDR2: SGDLS, YYNGEE. CDR3 sequence: CASSVGREVLGGYTF. DNA for the CDR3: TGTGCCAGCAGCGTAGGGAGGGAGGTCCTAGGCGGCTACACCTTC.

This sequence joins TRBV2 and TRBJ1-1, with unresolved D. The germline V gene encodes CDR1 SNHLY and CDR2 FYNNEI. V lost 6 bases, J lost 0 bases, and 11 bases lay in between. This CDR3 has 14 amino acids. The DNA for the CDR3 is TGTGCCAGCAGGGGGAGGTATTTGAACACTGAAGCTTTCTTT. Translated: CASRGRYLNTEAFF.

This chain links TRBV5-1 with TRBJ2-1, with D hard to call. The CDR3 extends over 15 amino acids. Looked up from germline, CDR1 is SGHRS and CDR2 is YFSETQ. V shed 0 bases and J shed 1 base, with 8 bases lying between them. The CDR3: CASSLVKPSYNEQFF. The CDR3 DNA reads as TGCGCCAGCAGCTTGGTAAAGCCGTCCTACAATGAGCAGTTCTTC.

This CDR3 is CASSYGEGANTEAFF. CDR3 sequence (DNA): TGTGCCAGCAGTTACGGCGAGGGCGCCAACACTGAAGCTTTCTTT. The J gene is TRBJ1-1, the V gene TRBV6-5; D is uncertain. In germline, CDR1 is MNHEY, CDR2 SVGAGI. Trimming shortened V by 2 bases and J by 2 bases, and 12 bases separated the two germline ends. The CDR3 covers 15 residues.

A remark on this clone: Other nucleotide sequences in the sample specify the same CDR3. V and J are TRBV19 and TRBJ2-7, with 10 bases fitting TRBD1. CDR3 length equals 14 residues. Trimming removed 7 bases from V and 2 bases from J; junction bases left unmatched: 5. Germline V gene lookup returns CDR1 LNHDA and CDR2 SQIVND (reference sequence). The CDR3 protein is CASTAGQGAYEQYF. CDR3 nucleotides: TGTGCCAGTACCGCAGGACAGGGGGCCTACGAGCAGTACTTC.

The chain joins TRBV9 to TRBJ1-3, with a tentative D call TRBD1 (6 bases). This CDR3 spans 15 amino acids. V was shortened by 0 bases and J by 4 bases, with 11 bases between the two germline ends. The germline V gene encodes CDR1 SGDLS and CDR2 YYNGEE. CDR3 nucleotide sequence: TGTGCCAGCAGCGTAGGTTCAGGGACAGGAAACACCATATATTTT. Amino acids: CASSVGSGTGNTIYF.

The V and J genes are TRBV20-1 and TRBJ1-2; D remains ambiguous. Germline loops: CDR1 DFQATT, CDR2 SNEGSKA (reference sequence). V lost 0 bases to trimming and J lost 8 bases, with 7 bases between them. This CDR3 spans 11 amino acids. The CDR3 protein is CSARDLRGYTF. The CDR3 coding sequence is TGCAGTGCTAGAGATCTACGCGGCTACACCTTC.

The V and J genes are TRBV4-3 and TRBJ2-7; 8 bases fit TRBD2. The CDR3 is 13 residues long. V lost 4 bases to trimming and J lost 6 bases; unmatched junction nucleotides: 5. The V gene's germline CDR1 is LGHNA and CDR2 YSLEER. CDR3 DNA sequence: TGCGCCAGCAGCCCTAAAGCGGGGGTCGAGCAGTACTTC. This translates into CASSPKAGVEQYF.

The rearrangement joins TRBV7-2 to TRBJ1-2; 9 positions match TRBD1. Germline values: CDR1 SGHTA, CDR2 FQGNSA. The CDR3 has 15 residues. Trimming took 1 base from V and 4 from J; bases not matched to a gene: 4. The CDR3 sequence is CASSLDRGRVYGYTF. The CDR3 DNA sequence: TGTGCCAGCAGCTTAGACAGGGGGCGCGTCTATGGCTACACCTTC.

The chain recombines TRBV6-2 or TRBV6-3 with TRBJ1-1; D is unclear. Germline CDR1 reads MNHEY; CDR2 reads SVGEGT. The CDR3 runs 15 residues. Trimming cost V 6 bases and J 6 bases, with 20 bases left between them. CDR3 bases: TGTGCCAGCAGCATTTCCGGAGCCCGGCGTCCTGAAGCTTTCTTT. Protein sequence: CASSISGARRPEAFF.

In its sample, this clone was seen a few times. The chain combines TRBV7-9 with TRBJ2-4; D is possibly TRBD1 (6 bases). The CDR3 totals 15 residues. Germline V gene lookup returns CDR1 SEHNR and CDR2 FQNEAQ (reference sequence). Trimming left V 1 base short and J 0 bases short, with 7 bases between. This chain's CDR3 is CASSLGDIAKNIQYF. Written as DNA, the CDR3 is TGTGCCAGCAGCTTAGGGGACATAGCCAAAAACATTCAGTACTTC.

Only a few counts were recorded for this clone. The rearrangement links TRBV6-6 to TRBJ2-7; TRBD2 might be the D (5 bases). This CDR3 region has 13 residues. The germline gives CDR1 MNHNY, CDR2 SVGAGI (reference sequence). V gave up 5 bases and J gave up 3 bases, with 11 bases separating them. As DNA, the CDR3 is TGTGCCAGCAGTCTCCGGGATTTCTACGAGCAGTACTTC. This codes for CASSLRDFYEQYF.

The J gene is TRBJ2-2, the V gene TRBV18; D perhaps matches TRBD2 (5 bases). The CDR3 loop spans 14 amino acids. V lost 3 bases to trimming and J lost 5 bases, with 10 bases between them. Germline CDR1 is KGHSH and CDR2 is LQKENI. The CDR3 nucleotides are TGTGCCAGCTCACCTCGGACTGGAACCGGGGAGCTGTTTTTT. This sequence encodes CASSPRTGTGELFF.

The V gene is TRBV10-3, the J gene TRBJ1-2, with TRBD1 matching 7 bases. The J segment lost 4 bases and the V segment lost 9 bases, leaving 8 bases of the junction unmatched. The germline CDR1 and CDR2 sequences are ENHRY and SYGVKD. This CDR3 spans 13 amino acids. CDR3 protein: CAIGTAPTYGYTF. Here the CDR3 DNA reads TGTGCCATTGGGACAGCCCCCACCTATGGCTACACCTTC.

The rearrangement joins TRBV5-4 to TRBJ1-2, with D tentatively TRBD1 (5 bases). The CDR3 sequence is 16 residues long. Looked up from germline, CDR1 is SGHNT and CDR2 is YYREEE (reference sequence). V was cut by 3 bases and J by 2 bases, with 17 bases left in between. For the CDR3, the DNA is TGTGCCAGCAGCTCAGGAAGGGGACTCTTGAACTATGGCTACACCTTC. Translation: CASSSGRGLLNYGYTF. Looking up the rest from reference TRBV5-4 and TRBJ1-2 gives the full variable domain: ETGVTQSPTHLIKTRGQQVTLRCSSQSGHNTVSWYQQALGQGPQFIFQYYREEENGRGNFPPRFSGLQFPNYSSELNVNALELDDSALYLCASSSGRGLLNYGYTFGSGTRLTVV.

The chain couples TRBV29-1 to TRBJ2-1; D is possibly TRBD1 (5 bases). The CDR3 consists of 12 residues. CDR1 and CDR2 from the germline V gene are SQVTM and ANQGSEA. Here the CDR3 reads CSGFGVDNEQFF. CDR3 in DNA: TGCTCAGGGTTTGGGGTTGACAATGAGCAGTTCTTC.

The V call is TRBV6-6, the J call TRBJ1-5; 9 nucleotides align to TRBD1. The trim removed 5 bases at V and 6 bases at J, leaving 5 bases unmatched. Germline CDR1 is MNHNY and CDR2 is SVGAGI (reference sequence). The CDR3 has 14 amino acids. The CDR3 loop reads CASSTGQGIQPQHF. CDR3 bases: TGTGCCAGCAGTACAGGACAGGGGATTCAGCCCCAGCATTTT.